The 23 T cell receptor beta chains presented below share a single source sample, sequenced in a study of blood T cell repertoires in COVID-19. Clones were read by immunoSEQ multiplex PCR, and TCRdb kept only the in-frame ones, dropping some. Of more than 150,000 clones listed, 80% to 90% are singletons. Sequencing was done on a sample of peripheral blood. These receptors all stem from a woman aged 40 to 55 with acute or convalescent COVID-19.

The rearrangement joins TRBV25-1 to TRBJ2-7; D not certain. Looked up from germline, CDR1 is MGHDK and CDR2 is SYGVNS. The CDR3 is 15 amino acids. The V end lost 7 bases, the J end lost 5 bases, and 21 bases lay between the germline ends. The CDR3 spells CASILVWVSYDEQYF. The CDR3 DNA reads as TGTGCCAGCATCCTTGTGTGGGTTAGCTACGACGAGCAGTACTTC.

The chain is built from TRBV19 and TRBJ1-4, with 7 nucleotides matching TRBD1. Looked up from germline, CDR1 is LNHDA and CDR2 is SQIVND (reference sequence). Trimming cost V 4 bases and J 1 base; bases outside gene matches: 9. The CDR3 totals 17 residues. The CDR3 nucleotides are TGTGCCAGTAGTAAAGGGACAGTCTTCCGAACTAATGAAAAACTGTTTTTT. Amino acid sequence: CASSKGTVFRTNEKLFF.

V usage is TRBV30 and J usage is TRBJ1-5, with D perhaps matching TRBD1 (5 bases). Germline values: CDR1 GTSNPN, CDR2 SVGIG (reference sequence). Trimming cost V 1 base and J 4 bases, with 8 bases left between them. This CDR3 region has 13 residues. The CDR3 reads CAWSGGGNQPQHF. In DNA, the CDR3 is TGTGCCTGGAGTGGGGGGGGAAATCAGCCCCAGCATTTT. Full variable domain (missing parts from reference TRBV30 and TRBJ1-5): SQTIHQWPATLVQPVGSPLSLECTVEGTSNPNLYWYRQAAGRGLQLLFYSVGIGQISSEVPQNLSASRPQDRQFILSSKKLLLSDSGFYLCAWSGGGNQPQHFGDGTRLSIL.

The rearrangement joins TRBV5-6 to TRBJ2-7; 7 nucleotides match TRBD1. The V and J ends lost 0 bases and 5 bases, in that order; junction bases with no gene match: 5. Germline V gene lookup returns CDR1 SGHDT and CDR2 YYEEEE. The CDR3 has 14 amino acids. This chain's CDR3 is CASSLETGIHEQYF. CDR3 nucleotides: TGTGCCAGCAGCTTGGAGACAGGGATCCACGAGCAGTACTTC.

The chain combines TRBV19 with TRBJ2-7, with D possibly TRBD2 on 5 matching bases. V shed 2 bases and J shed 0 bases, with 8 bases lying between them. The CDR3 covers 14 residues. Germline CDR1 LNHDA, CDR2 SQIVND (reference sequence). The CDR3 DNA reads as TGTGCCAGTAGTATATACGGGGACTCCTACGAGCAGTACTTC. Translating gives CASSIYGDSYEQYF. The whole variable domain, remainder taken from reference TRBV19 and TRBJ2-7, is DGGITQSPKYLFRKEGQNVTLSCEQNLNHDAMYWYRQDPGQGLRLIYYSQIVNDFQKGDIAEGYSVSREKKESFPLTVTSAQKNPTAFYLCASSIYGDSYEQYFGPGTRLTVT.

The chain combines TRBV5-6 with TRBJ2-2; tentative D call: TRBD1 (5 bases). V shed 0 bases and J shed 4 bases, with 7 bases lying between them. Germline loops: CDR1 SGHDT, CDR2 YYEEEE. The CDR3 extends over 14 amino acids. The CDR3 protein is CASSLGGFTGELFF. The CDR3, as DNA: TGTGCCAGCAGCTTGGGGGGCTTCACCGGGGAGCTGTTTTTT.

The V and J genes are TRBV5-4 and TRBJ1-2, with TRBD1 identical over 7 bases. This CDR3 contains 14 residues. V lost 0 bases and J lost 2; bases outside the gene matches: 1. Germline V gene sequence: CDR1 SGHNT, CDR2 YYREEE (reference sequence). Here the CDR3 DNA reads TGTGCCAGCAGCTTGGTGGGACAGAACTATGGCTACACCTTC. It encodes CASSLVGQNYGYTF.

V is TRBV5-1 and J is TRBJ1-2, with 7 bases identical to TRBD1. V gave up 5 bases and J gave up 7 bases; unmatched junction bases: 8. CDR3 length equals 13 residues. Germline CDR1 reads SGHRS; CDR2 reads YFSETQ. The CDR3 nucleotides are TGCGCCAGCAGAGACGACAGGGTCACTGGCTACACCTTC. The encoded protein is CASRDDRVTGYTF.

V and J are TRBV6-5 and TRBJ2-3, with D hard to call. Between the trimmed V and J ends, which lost 0 bases and 0 bases, there was a span of 7 bases. The CDR3 loop spans 15 amino acids. CDR1 is MNHEY and CDR2 is SVGAGI in the germline V gene. The CDR3 protein is CASSYSTPSTDTQYF. CDR3 DNA sequence: TGTGCCAGCAGTTACTCGACTCCGAGCACAGATACGCAGTATTTT.

The chain uses TRBV5-4 and TRBJ2-7; a weak D match, TRBD1 (6 bases). Germline V gene lookup returns CDR1 SGHNT and CDR2 YYREEE (reference sequence). V was cut by 4 bases and J by 2 bases, with 13 bases left in between. This CDR3 has 14 amino acids. The CDR3 protein is CASSRIGQTYEQYF. The CDR3 region has the DNA TGTGCCAGCAGCCGGATCGGACAGACCTACGAGCAGTACTTC. The variable domain in full, with the rest retrieved from reference TRBV5-4 and TRBJ2-7, is ETGVTQSPTHLIKTRGQQVTLRCSSQSGHNTVSWYQQALGQGPQFIFQYYREEENGRGNFPPRFSGLQFPNYSSELNVNALELDDSALYLCASSRIGQTYEQYFGPGTRLTVT.

The chain links TRBV3-1 (or the pseudogene TRBV3-2) to TRBJ2-1, with TRBD2 matching over 11 bases. The ends lost 0 bases at V and 6 bases at J; junction bases unmatched: 7. From germline, CDR1 is LGHDT and CDR2 YNNKEL (reference sequence). This CDR3 has 17 residues. DNA of the CDR3: TGTGCCAGCAGCCAAGAGAGACTAGCGGGATTTGCCAATGAGCAGTTCTTC. It is translated as CASSQERLAGFANEQFF.

This chain joins TRBV6-5 and TRBJ1-1; 10 bases are shared with TRBD1. This CDR3 region has 16 residues. CDR1 is MNHEY and CDR2 is SVGAGI in the germline V gene. Trimming cost V 2 bases and J 3 bases; bases outside gene matches: 6. The CDR3 is CASSYPSGTGDTEAFF. In DNA, the CDR3 is TGTGCCAGCAGTTACCCCTCTGGGACAGGGGACACTGAAGCTTTCTTT.

The rearrangement uses TRBV6-6 and TRBJ2-5; unclear D gene. The CDR3 loop spans 11 amino acids. The germline CDR1 and CDR2 sequences are MNHNY and SVGAGI (reference sequence). V lost 6 bases and J lost 2, with 4 bases in between. The CDR3 nucleotides read TGTGCCAGCAGCAGACAAGAGACCCAGTACTTC. Translated, it gives CASSRQETQYF.

This chain connects TRBV13 to TRBJ2-3; D possibly corresponds to TRBD2 (7 bases). Germline CDR1 PRHDT, CDR2 FYEKMQ (reference sequence). This CDR3 is built from 19 residues. V was pared by 2 bases and J by 2 bases, with 23 bases between. The CDR3 DNA reads TGTGCCAGCAGCTTACGGGGGGACATACCAGAACTATCCACAGATACGCAGTATTTT. This encodes CASSLRGDIPELSTDTQYF.

This clone was observed once. V usage is TRBV9 and J usage is TRBJ2-7; tentatively, D is TRBD2 (6 bases). This CDR3 is built from 14 residues. V gave up 0 bases and J gave up 2 bases, with 9 bases separating them. Germline loops: CDR1 SGDLS, CDR2 YYNGEE. The CDR3 DNA is TGTGCCAGCAGCGTAGGGGGGGAAACCTACGAGCAGTACTTC. Encoded protein: CASSVGGETYEQYF.

The V call is TRBV5-1, the J call TRBJ2-1, with TRBD1 identical over 9 bases. With V trimmed by 4 bases and J by 7 bases, 9 bases remained unmatched. Germline V lookup: CDR1 SGHRS, CDR2 YFSETQ. The CDR3 extends over 15 amino acids. The CDR3 protein is CASSISGTGWNEQFF. In DNA form, the CDR3 reads TGCGCCAGCAGCATTTCCGGGACAGGGTGGAATGAGCAGTTCTTC.

The chain combines TRBV7-8 with TRBJ1-2, with no clear D. There are 13 residues in the CDR3. Trimming cost V 4 bases and J 2 bases, with 8 bases left between them. Germline CDR1 reads SGHVS; CDR2 reads FQNEAQ. The CDR3 loop reads CASSYGENYGYTF. In DNA form, the CDR3 reads TGTGCCAGCAGCTATGGGGAGAACTATGGCTACACCTTC. Filled out from reference TRBV7-8 and TRBJ1-2, the complete variable domain reads GAGVSQSPRYKVAKRGQDVALRCDPISGHVSLFWYQQALGQGPEFLTYFQNEAQLDKSGLPSDRFFAERPEGSVSTLKIQRTQQEDSAVYLCASSYGENYGYTFGSGTRLTVV.

The chain recombines TRBV15 with TRBJ2-1; tentatively, D is TRBD1 (6 bases). The CDR3 has 16 amino acids. The V gene lost 3 bases and the J gene lost 8 bases, with 20 bases spanning the gap. Germline CDR1 reads LNHNV; CDR2 reads YYDKDF (reference sequence). The chain's CDR3 is CATSSRGRTTSDEQFF. The CDR3 DNA is TGTGCCACCAGCAGCAGGGGAAGGACAACAAGCGATGAGCAGTTCTTC.

The genes are TRBV6-5 and TRBJ1-4, with D unclear. CDR3 length: 16 residues. CDR1 is MNHEY and CDR2 is SVGAGI in the germline V gene. Trimming removed 0 bases from V and 8 bases from J, with 16 bases in between. CDR3 nucleotides: TGTGCCAGCAGTTACTCGATACAGTCTCGGGGAGAAAAACTGTTTTTT. Its protein is CASSYSIQSRGEKLFF.

The J gene is TRBJ1-2, the V gene TRBV9; D unclear. CDR1 is SGDLS, CDR2 YYNGEE, per germline. The length of the CDR3 is 14 residues. Trimming stripped 3 bases from V and 6 bases from J, with 15 bases between. The DNA for the CDR3 is TGTGCCAGCAGCGCGCCAATAGAGGGAGATGGCTACACCTTC. Translating it yields CASSAPIEGDGYTF.

The rearrangement links TRBV7-2 to TRBJ2-7; 10 bases match TRBD1. The CDR3 sequence is 15 residues long. J gave up 3 bases and V 5 bases, and 7 bases lay outside the gene matches. Germline V CDR1 and CDR2: SGHTA, FQGNSA. CDR3 region: CASSAGTGAFYEQYF. CDR3 bases: TGTGCCAGCAGCGCCGGGACAGGGGCTTTCTACGAGCAGTACTTC.

The chain has TRBV5-1 and TRBJ2-7; a weak D match, TRBD2 (5 bases). Deletions cut 0 bases from V and 3 bases from J, with 10 bases between. CDR3 length equals 14 residues. Per germline, CDR1 SGHRS and CDR2 YFSETQ. CDR3 residues: CASSLVTSSYEQYF. In DNA form, the CDR3 reads TGCGCCAGCAGCTTGGTTACTAGTAGCTACGAGCAGTACTTC.

This clone came up a few times. The chain couples TRBV19 to TRBJ2-2; maybe TRBD2 (6 bases). Germline-derived CDR1 and CDR2 are LNHDA and SQIVND (reference sequence). This CDR3 contains 15 residues. Trimming removed 5 bases at V and 3 bases at J, with 13 bases between. Written as DNA, the CDR3 is TGTGCCAGTAGTGCGTACGGGACTTACACCGGGGAGCTGTTTTTT. Protein sequence: CASSAYGTYTGELFF. Drawing the rest from reference TRBV19 and TRBJ2-2, the complete variable domain is DGGITQSPKYLFRKEGQNVTLSCEQNLNHDAMYWYRQDPGQGLRLIYYSQIVNDFQKGDIAEGYSVSREKKESFPLTVTSAQKNPTAFYLCASSAYGTYTGELFFGEGSRLTVL.